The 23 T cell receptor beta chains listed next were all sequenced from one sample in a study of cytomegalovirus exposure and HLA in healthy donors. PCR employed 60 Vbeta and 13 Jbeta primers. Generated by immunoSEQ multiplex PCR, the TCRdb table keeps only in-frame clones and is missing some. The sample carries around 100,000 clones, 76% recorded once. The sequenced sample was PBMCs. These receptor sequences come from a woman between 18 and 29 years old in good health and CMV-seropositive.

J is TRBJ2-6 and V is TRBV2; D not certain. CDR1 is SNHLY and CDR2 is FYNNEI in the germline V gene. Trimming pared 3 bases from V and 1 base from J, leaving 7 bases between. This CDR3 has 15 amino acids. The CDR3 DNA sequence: TGTGCCAGCAGTGACAGGAAATCTGGGGCCAACGTCCTGACTTTC. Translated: CASSDRKSGANVLTF.

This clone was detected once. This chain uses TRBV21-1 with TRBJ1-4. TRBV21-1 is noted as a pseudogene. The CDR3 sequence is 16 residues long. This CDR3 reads CATRGGWGETNEKLFF. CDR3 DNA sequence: TGTGCCACCAGGGGGGGGTGGGGAGAAACTAATGAAAAACTGTTTTTT.

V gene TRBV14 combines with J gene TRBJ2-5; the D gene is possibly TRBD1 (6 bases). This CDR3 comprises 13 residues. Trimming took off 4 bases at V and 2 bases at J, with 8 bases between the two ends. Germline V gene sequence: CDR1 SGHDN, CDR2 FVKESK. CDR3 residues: CASSRDTQETQYF. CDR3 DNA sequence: TGTGCCAGCAGCCGGGACACGCAAGAGACCCAGTACTTC.

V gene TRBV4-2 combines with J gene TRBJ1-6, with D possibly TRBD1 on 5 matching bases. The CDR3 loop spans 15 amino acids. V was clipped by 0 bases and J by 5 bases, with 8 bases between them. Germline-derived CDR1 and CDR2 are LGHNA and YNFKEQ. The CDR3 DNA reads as TGTGCCAGCAGCCAAGATACGGGGGATAATTCACCCCTCCACTTT. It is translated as CASSQDTGDNSPLHF.

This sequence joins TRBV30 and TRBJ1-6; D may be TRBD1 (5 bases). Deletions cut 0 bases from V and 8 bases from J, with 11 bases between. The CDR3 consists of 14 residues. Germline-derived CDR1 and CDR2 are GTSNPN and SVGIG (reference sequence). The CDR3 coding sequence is TGTGCCTGGAGTGTAATGGGGCGGCATTCACCCCTCCACTTT. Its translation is CAWSVMGRHSPLHF.

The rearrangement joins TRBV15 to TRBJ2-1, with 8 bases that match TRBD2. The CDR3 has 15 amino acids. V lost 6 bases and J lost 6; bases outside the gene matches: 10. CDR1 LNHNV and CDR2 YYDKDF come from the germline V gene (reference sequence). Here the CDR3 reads CATRTGAGDPNEQFF. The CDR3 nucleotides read TGTGCCACCAGGACGGGAGCGGGAGACCCCAATGAGCAGTTCTTC. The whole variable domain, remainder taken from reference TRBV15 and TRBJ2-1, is DAMVIQNPRYQVTQFGKPVTLSCSQTLNHNVMYWYQQKSSQAPKLLFHYYDKDFNNEADTPDNFQSRRPNTSFCFLDIRSPGLGDTAMYLCATRTGAGDPNEQFFGPGTRLTVL.

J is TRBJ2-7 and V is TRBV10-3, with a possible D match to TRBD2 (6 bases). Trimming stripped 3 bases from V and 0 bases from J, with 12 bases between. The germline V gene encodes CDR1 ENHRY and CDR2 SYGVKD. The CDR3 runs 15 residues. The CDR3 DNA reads TGTGCCATCAGTGATTGGGGGGTCCCCTCCTACGAGCAGTACTTC. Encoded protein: CAISDWGVPSYEQYF.

The CDR3 spells CAWATAQWTEAFF. The DNA for the CDR3 is TGTGCCTGGGCGACAGCCCAATGGACTGAAGCTTTCTTT. This chain joins TRBV30 and TRBJ1-1; maybe TRBD1 (5 bases). The CDR3 totals 13 residues. V lost 5 bases, J lost 5 bases, and 15 bases lay in between. Germline CDR1 is GTSNPN and CDR2 is SVGIG (reference sequence).

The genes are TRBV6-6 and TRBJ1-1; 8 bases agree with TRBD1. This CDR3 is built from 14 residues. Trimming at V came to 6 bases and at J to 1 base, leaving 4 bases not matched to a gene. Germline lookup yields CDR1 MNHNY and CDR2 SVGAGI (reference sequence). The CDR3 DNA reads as TGTGCCAGCAGATGGACAGGGAAGAACACTGAAGCTTTCTTT. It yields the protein CASRWTGKNTEAFF.

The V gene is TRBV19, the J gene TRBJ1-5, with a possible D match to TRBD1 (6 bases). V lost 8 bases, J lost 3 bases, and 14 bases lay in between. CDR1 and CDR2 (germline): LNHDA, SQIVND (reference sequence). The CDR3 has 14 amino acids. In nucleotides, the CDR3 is TGTGCCAGTGGGACCGGACAGAACAATCAGCCCCAGCATTTT. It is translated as CASGTGQNNQPQHF.

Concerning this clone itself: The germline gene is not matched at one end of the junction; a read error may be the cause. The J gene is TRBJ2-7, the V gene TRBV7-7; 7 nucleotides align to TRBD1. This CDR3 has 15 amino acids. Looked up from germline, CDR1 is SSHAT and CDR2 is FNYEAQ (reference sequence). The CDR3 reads CASSPDRASSYEQYF. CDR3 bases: TGTGCTAGCAGCCCCGACAGGGCCAGTTCCTACGAGCAGTACTTC. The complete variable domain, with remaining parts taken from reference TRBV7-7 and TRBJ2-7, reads GAGVSQSPRYKVTKRGQDVTLRCDPISSHATLYWYQQALGQGPEFLTYFNYEAQPDKSGLPSDRFSAERPEGSISTLTIQRTEQRDSAMYRCASSPDRASSYEQYFGPGTRLTVT.

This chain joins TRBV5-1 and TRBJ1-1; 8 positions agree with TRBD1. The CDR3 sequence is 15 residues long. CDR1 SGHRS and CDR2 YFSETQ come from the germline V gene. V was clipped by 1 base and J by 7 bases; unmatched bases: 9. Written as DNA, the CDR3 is TGCGCCAGCAGCTTGAGGACAGGGCTAAAATATGAAGCTTTCTTT. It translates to CASSLRTGLKYEAFF.

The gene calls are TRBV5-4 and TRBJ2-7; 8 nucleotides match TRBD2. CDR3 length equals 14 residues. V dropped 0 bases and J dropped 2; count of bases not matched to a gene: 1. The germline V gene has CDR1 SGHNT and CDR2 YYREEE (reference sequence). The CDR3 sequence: CASSLETSAYEQYF. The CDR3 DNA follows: TGTGCCAGCAGCTTGGAGACTAGCGCCTACGAGCAGTACTTC.

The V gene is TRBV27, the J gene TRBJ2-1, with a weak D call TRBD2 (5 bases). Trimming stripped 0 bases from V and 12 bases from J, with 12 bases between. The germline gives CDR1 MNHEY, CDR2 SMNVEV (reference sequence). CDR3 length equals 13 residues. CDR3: CASSLSRLARQFF. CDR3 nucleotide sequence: TGTGCCAGCAGTTTATCGAGGCTAGCAAGGCAGTTCTTC.

CDR3 amino acids: CASSYSYRGGREAFF. For the CDR3, the DNA is TGTGCCAGCAGTTACTCGTACCGGGGAGGCCGAGAAGCTTTCTTT. The chain couples TRBV6-5 to TRBJ1-1; D not resolved. CDR1 is MNHEY, CDR2 SVGAGI, per germline. With 0 bases removed from V and 8 bases from J, the gap between germline ends came to 16 bases. This CDR3 has 15 amino acids.

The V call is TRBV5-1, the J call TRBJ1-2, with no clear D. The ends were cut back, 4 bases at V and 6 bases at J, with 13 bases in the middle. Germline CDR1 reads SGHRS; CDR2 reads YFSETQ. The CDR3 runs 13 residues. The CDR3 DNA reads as TGCGCCAGCAGCGTGGGAGGGAGCAATGGCTACACCTTC. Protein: CASSVGGSNGYTF.

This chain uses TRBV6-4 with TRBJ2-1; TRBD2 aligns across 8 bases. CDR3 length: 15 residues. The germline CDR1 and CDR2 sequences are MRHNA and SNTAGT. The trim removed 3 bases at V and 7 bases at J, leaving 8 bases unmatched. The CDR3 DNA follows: TGTGCCAGCAGTGAAGAAGCGGGAGCGGAAAATGAGCAGTTCTTC. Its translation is CASSEEAGAENEQFF.

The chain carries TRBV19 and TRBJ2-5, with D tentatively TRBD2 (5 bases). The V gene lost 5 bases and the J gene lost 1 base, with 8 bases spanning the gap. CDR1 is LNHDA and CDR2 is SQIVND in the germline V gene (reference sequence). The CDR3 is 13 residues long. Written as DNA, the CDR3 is TGTGCCAGTAGTTGGCTAGCCCAAGAGACCCAGTACTTC. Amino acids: CASSWLAQETQYF.

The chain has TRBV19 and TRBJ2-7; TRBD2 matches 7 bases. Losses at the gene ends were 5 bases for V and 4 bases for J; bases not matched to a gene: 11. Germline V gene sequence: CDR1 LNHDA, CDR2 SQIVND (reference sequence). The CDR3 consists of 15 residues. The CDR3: CASSPTGTNRYEQYF. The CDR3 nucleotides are TGTGCCAGTAGTCCCACTGGGACTAACCGTTACGAGCAGTACTTC. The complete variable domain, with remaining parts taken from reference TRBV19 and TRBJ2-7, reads DGGITQSPKYLFRKEGQNVTLSCEQNLNHDAMYWYRQDPGQGLRLIYYSQIVNDFQKGDIAEGYSVSREKKESFPLTVTSAQKNPTAFYLCASSPTGTNRYEQYFGPGTRLTVT.

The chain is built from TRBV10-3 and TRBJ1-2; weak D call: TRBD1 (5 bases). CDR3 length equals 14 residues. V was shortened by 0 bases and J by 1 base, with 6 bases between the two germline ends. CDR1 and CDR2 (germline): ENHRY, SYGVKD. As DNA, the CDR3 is TGTGCCATCAGTGAGTCGACAGATAACTATGGCTACACCTTC. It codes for CAISESTDNYGYTF.

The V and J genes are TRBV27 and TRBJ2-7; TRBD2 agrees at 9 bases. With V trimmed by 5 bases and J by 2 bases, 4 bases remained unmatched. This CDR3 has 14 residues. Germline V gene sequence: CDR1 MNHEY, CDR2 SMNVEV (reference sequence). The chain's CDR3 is CASSRLAVPYEQYF. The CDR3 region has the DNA TGTGCCAGCAGTAGACTAGCGGTTCCCTACGAGCAGTACTTC.

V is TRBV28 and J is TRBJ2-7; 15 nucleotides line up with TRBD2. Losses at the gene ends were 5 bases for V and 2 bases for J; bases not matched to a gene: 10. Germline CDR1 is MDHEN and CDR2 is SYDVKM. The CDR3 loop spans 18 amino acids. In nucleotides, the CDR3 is TGTGCCAGCAGTCTCCCGGGACTAGCGGGAGGTCCTCCCTACGAGCAGTACTTC. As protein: CASSLPGLAGGPPYEQYF.

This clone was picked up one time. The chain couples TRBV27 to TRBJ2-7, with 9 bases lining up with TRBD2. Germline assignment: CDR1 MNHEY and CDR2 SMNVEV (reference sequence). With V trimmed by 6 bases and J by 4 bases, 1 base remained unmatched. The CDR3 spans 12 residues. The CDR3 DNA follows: TGTGCCAGCAGAACTAGCGGGTACGAGCAGTACTTC. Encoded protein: CASRTSGYEQYF.